This is a list of T cell receptor beta chains from one sample in a study of T cell repertoires in cytomegalovirus infection. MiXCR, run by TCRdb on the reads, gives a single entry per CDR3 protein. The sample consists of more than 300,000 distinct CDR3 sequences, about 32% of them appearing once. No cognate antigen is known for these TCRs. The sequencing here drew on cultured PBMCs, taken from culture after CMV antigen stimulation. Receptor source: a human donor in good health (CMV status not recorded). Some clones in this sample may be carry-over from other donors' samples. Both conserved end residues are part of each CDR3. A D gene is named only where the DNA matches it firmly. Clone size is not always given. Where it is, it says once, few, many or a class for expanded clones.

TRBJ2-4	.	TRBV6-2/TRBV6-3	.	TGTGCCAGCAGTTACGCCGGGGTAAACATTCAGTACTTC	CASSYAGVNIQYF
TRBJ1-4	.	TRBV4-1	many	TGCGCCAGCAGCCAAGGAGGCAGCCACGCAACTAATGAAAAACTGTTTTTT	CASSQGGSHATNEKLFF
TRBJ1-1	.	TRBV7-2	many	TGTGCCAGCAGCTTTTCACCAGAGGCGGGATGGGAAGCTTTCTTT	CASSFSPEAGWEAFF
TRBJ2-1	TRBD2	TRBV27	once	TGTGCCAGCAGTACATACCTGACTAGCGGGAGGGCTGGGAGCTCCTACAATGAGCAGTTCTTC	CASSTYLTSGRAGSSYNEQFF
TRBJ2-2	.	TRBV7-2	many	TGTGCCAGCCACTCGGGACGGAACACCGGGGAGCTGTTTTTT	CASHSGRNTGELFF
TRBJ2-1	.	TRBV6-2/TRBV6-3	few	TGTGCCAGCAGTTATGTCGGGACTGTTAATGAGCAGTTCTTC	CASSYVGTVNEQFF
TRBJ2-5	.	TRBV7-2	few	TGTGCCAGCAGCTTAGGGGGACGATGGCGGGAGACCCAGTACTTC	CASSLGGRWRETQYF
TRBJ1-4	TRBD1	TRBV18	.	TGTGCCAGCTCACCAGCGTGGGACAGAAATGAAAAACTGTTTTTT	CASSPAWDRNEKLFF
TRBJ2-1	.	TRBV27	.	TGTGCCAGCAGTTTACGGAGCGGTGAGCAGTTCTTC	CASSLRSGEQFF
TRBJ2-7	.	TRBV2	few	TGTGCCAGCAGGGCTAGCGCGAGATACGAGCAGTACTTC	CASRASARYEQYF
TRBJ2-1	TRBD2	TRBV7-2	many	TGTGCCAGCAGCCCAACTAGCGGACCGTACAATGAGCAGTTCTTC	CASSPTSGPYNEQFF
TRBJ2-1	TRBD2	TRBV7-2	many	TGTGCCAGCAGCCCTGGGACTAGCGGGAGTGATGAGCAGTTCTTC	CASSPGTSGSDEQFF
TRBJ2-7	TRBD1	TRBV5-4	.	TGTGCCAGCAGCTGGGGGTGGGACAGATCCTACGAGCAGTACTTC	CASSWGWDRSYEQYF
TRBJ1-1	.	TRBV7-9	.	TGTGCCAGCAGCCCCACCACACCGAACACTGAAGCTTTCTTT	CASSPTTPNTEAFF
TRBJ1-2	.	TRBV29-1	.	TGCAGCGTTGAAGACTTACAGGTCGCCTATGGCTACACCTTC	CSVEDLQVAYGYTF
TRBJ2-1	TRBD1	TRBV7-9	many	TGTGCCAGCAGCGACACGGCGACGGACAGGGGGCTGGGTGAGCAGTTCTTC	CASSDTATDRGLGEQFF
TRBJ1-1	.	TRBV14	.	TGTGCCAGCAGCCCCGCCCCGCAAGGCAGGCAGCGGCTGAACACTGAAGCTTTCTTT	CASSPAPQGRQRLNTEAFF
TRBJ2-2	TRBD1	TRBV19	.	TGTGCCAGTAGTATCGAGGGGGCGAGCGGGGAGCTGTTTTTT	CASSIEGASGELFF
TRBJ2-7	.	TRBV4-2	many	TGTGCCAGCAGCCGAGAGACTAGAGGAGCCTACGAGCAGTACTTC	CASSRETRGAYEQYF